This TCR beta chain emerged from a study of shared clonotypes between healthy human individuals (dated by TCRdb to the early 2020s). Background on the whole study: A few men and a couple of women, aged 18 to 49 years, made up the cohort. For each donor, CD4 naive and CD4 memory were each given three plates, CD8 naive was given two plates, and CD8 memory was given one plate. To estimate repertoire size and how much clonotype sharing occurs between individuals, the study deeply sequenced the blood TCR repertoires of 5 or 6 healthy adults. Libraries were prepared and TCR repertoires were sequenced by different laboratories using diverse techniques, in order to increase sequencing depth and limit assay-specific biases. Per donor, leukapheresis produced somewhere between about 0.94 and 9.5 billion PBMCs. What the authors observed across the whole study: Clonotypes shared by all four sorted-subset donors showed higher generation probabilities than non-shared clonotypes. The genetic and exposure-history diversity represented was limited by the small number of donors. Pairwise subsampling led to the expectation that sequencing depth would affect the degree of clonotype sharing among donors. Naive subsets generally had larger estimated clonotype richness than memory subsets did. Sampling was restricted to blood, and TCR repertoires in tissue are likely to differ from TCR repertoires in blood. Even with the large sequencing depth, rarefaction of the sorted-subset datasets indicated that sequencing was incomplete. Sharing across a few donors was observed for around 4.8% of naive CD4, over 3% of naive CD8, over 2% of memory CD4, and around 0.44% of memory CD8 clonotypes.

The CDR3 numbers 14 residues from cysteine through phenylalanine. Only the CDR3 DNA is retained, 42 bases long and in frame from the first base. CDR1 SGHRS and CDR2 YFSETQ are derived from the germline V gene. A distance of 12 bases separates the germline ends of V and J, which lose 4 bases and 2 bases respectively. Using the deep immunoSEQ assay, TCR CDR3 regions were amplified from genomic DNA by multiplex PCR. Extracted genomic DNA from each cell subset was distributed evenly across all wells of several immunoSEQ 96-well plates, and each plate was treated as a replicate. For sorted subsets, about 210 ng of genomic DNA, equivalent to 30,000 or so T cell genomes, went into each replicate PCR. Purified libraries were quantified with a Qubit 3.0 fluorometer, sized on a Bioanalyzer 2100, and re-quantified with the KAPA Library Quantification kit. Each immunoSEQ 96-well plate was sequenced on its own single-read 150-cycle Illumina NextSeq 550 flow cell. The authors processed their data as follows. Because the immunoSEQ output included only junctional sequences and no quality scores, the filtering could not be the same as the filtering used for full-length reads. To assign V/J genes and CDR3, sequences were annotated against IMGT germline references using PyIR, a Python wrapper for IgBLAST v1.9. Any read was removed if the V/J assignment was weak (E-value above 1e-6), the CDR3 was missing, or the read contained stop codons, out-of-frame junctions, or ambiguous translated residues. V3J clonotypes were defined by identical inferred V gene, J gene, and CDR3 amino acid sequence. Percentage overlap between repertoires was computed as shared unique clonotypes divided by the size of the smaller repertoire. Richness of each repertoire was evaluated using RTK rarefaction, the Chao1 estimator, and Recon v2.1 estimates of unobserved clonotypes. OLGA was used to compute generation probabilities for all TCRbeta clonotypes that the gDNA method yielded from a few donors. The clones in this table, taken by TCRdb from immuneACCESS, are in-frame only. Not every clone is retained; where verified, under half of the shortfall comes from an unresolved V gene, and the cause of the rest is unknown. V, J and clone size are taken as reported in that table, and D and trimming were inferred from the DNA itself. This sample is represented by 550,000 to 700,000 clones; more than 70% of them were singletons. Of the sample, 1.5% to 2% falls within the top ten clones.

The sample holds one count of this clone. There is no known antigen for this receptor. It has no much larger one-base neighbor in the sample; base qualities were not kept. The donors were healthy, HIV-negative adults who had no recently reported acute infections or vaccinations. Every donor was a Caucasian adult living in Nashville, Tennessee, USA. CD4+ T cells were enriched by magnetic negative selection; naive cells were then positively selected on CD45RA, and the negative fraction formed the memory subset. Blood was collected by leukapheresis, and PBMCs were isolated by Ficoll-Histopaque density gradient centrifugation and then cryopreserved in liquid nitrogen vapor phase. Analytical flow cytometry was used to check the purity and quantity of every magnetically sorted T cell population. Genomic DNA was isolated from every sorted fraction and measured by UV absorbance on a Nanodrop 2000c.

This TCR derives from a woman aged 30 to 39 in good health. The sample consisted of memory CD4+ T cells sorted from blood. The sample's cell subset or site label, decoded: CD45RA-negative fraction. The rearrangement combines TRBV5-1 with TRBJ1-1; there is no confident call for the D gene. The sequence in DNA is TGCGCCAGCAGCCGCGATCCGGGTAACACTGAAGCTTTCTTT. Translated, it gives CASSRDPGNTEAFF.